Sequencing of this T cell receptor beta chain was carried out in a study of metastatic and nonmetastatic thyroid tumors (TCRdb year 2020). With respect to the entire study: The researchers compared repertoires between peripheral blood samples and tumor or nodule tissue samples from patients with malignant or benign thyroid disease. General study outcomes and caveats: TCR beta diversity was reported as significantly higher in malignant tumors than in benign nodules, in both blood and tumor samples.

The CDR3, from cysteine to phenylalanine, totals 19 residues. The retained sequence is limited to the CDR3, 57 bases, with the frame set at the first base. CDR1 SGHNT and CDR2 YYREEE were looked up in the germline V gene (reference sequence). The V end gives up 2 bases and the J end 2 bases, leaving 12 bases in the junction not matched to a gene. No treatment had been received by any patient before thyroid surgery. Using T-cell receptor beta sequencing, the study looked back at clinical samples from patients collected from the early 2010s to the late 2010s. The library was produced with PCR. The listed sequencing device is Illumina HiSeq 4000. High-throughput sequencing was used to profile the TCR beta-chain CDR3 region of each patient. The published analysis was carried out like this. CDR3 differences across clinicopathological groups were used to build a classifier for discriminating distant-metastatic papillary thyroid cancer patients. The Shannon index was used to measure repertoire diversity, and the Morisita-Horn index was used to measure how similar tumor and blood repertoires were. TCRdb redid the processing of the public reads, applying fastp at Q25 and MiXCR, and retained in-frame beta chains. TCRdb, not the original authors, processed these V and J calls. Across this sample there are tens of thousands of clones, with 30% seen only once. The ten largest clones represent about 32% of the sample.

This clone was counted ten times or more. Its antigen has not been determined. Base qualities are not provided; no much larger clone lies one nucleotide away. The receptor chain draws on TRBV5-4 and TRBJ2-2; 10 central nucleotides agree with TRBD2. Sample: blood. The receptor was derived from a female donor with papillary thyroid cancer or a benign thyroid nodule (not recorded which). Some clones in this sample may be carry-over from other donors' samples. CDR3 loop: CASSFGLAAWLGNTGELFF. DNA sequence: TGTGCCAGCAGCTTCGGACTAGCGGCTTGGTTGGGAAACACCGGGGAGCTGTTTTTT.